The clone carrying this TCR beta chain was counted many times. This entry comes from a study of regulatory T cells in long-lasting Graves disease. Time point of the sample: newly diagnosed GD, antithyroid drugs for less than 3 months. The TCR library was made from RNA that had been extracted from PBMCs in TRIzol. For TCR beta, libraries came from iRepertoire HTBI primers and Arm-PCR of CDR3 regions. TCRdb analysed the multiplex PCR reads with MiXCR anew, one entry per CDR3 protein. Seen here are about 300,000 distinct CDR3 sequences, 15% to 20% observed once, and the top ten hold around 37%. The CDR3 covers 15 residues. Looked up from germline, CDR1 is LGHDT and CDR2 is YNNKEL (reference sequence). V was shortened by 4 bases and J by 2 bases, with 15 bases between the two germline ends.

The TCR was taken from a female donor with Graves disease. Sequencing used peripheral blood mononuclear cells (PBMCs), obtained at new diagnosis, from a patient treated with antithyroid drugs. The rearrangement joins TRBV3-1 to TRBJ2-7, with D maybe TRBD2 (6 bases). Written as DNA, the CDR3 is TGTGCCAGCAGCCCACTGGGAGGACCAGCCTACGAGCAGTACTTC. Amino acid sequence: CASSPLGGPAYEQYF.